What follows is one TCR beta chain and its context. Germline V gene lookup returns CDR1 SEHNR and CDR2 FQNEAQ (reference sequence). The CDR3 length is 15 residues. The J segment lost 4 bases and the V segment lost 4 bases, leaving 8 bases of the junction unmatched. This sample is drawn from a study of siplizumab effects on memory and regulatory T cells. Generated by immunoSEQ multiplex PCR, the TCRdb table keeps only in-frame clones and is missing some. Here the sample spans approximately 60,000 clones, 96% being singletons. This receptor was obtained from a human donor in good health. This sequence joins TRBV7-9 and TRBJ2-7, with 9 bases that match TRBD1. Sequencing was carried out using naive CD8+ T cells sorted from blood. In DNA, the CDR3 is TGTGCCAGCAGCTCCAGGGACAGGGCCCCTTACGAGCAGTACTTC. Translated: CASSSRDRAPYEQYF.